Listed here are 10 T cell receptor beta chains from one sample, sequenced in a study of identifying expanded T cells in peripheral blood. The method was immunoSEQ multiplex PCR; TCRdb's version includes in-frame clones alone and lacks a portion of them. The sample lists about 110,000 clones, roughly 90% occurring once. Sequencing was carried out using blood. The receptors shown here come from a person aged 18-70 years in good health.

J is TRBJ1-1 and V is TRBV7-2, with D tentatively TRBD1 (6 bases). The germline V gene has CDR1 SGHTA and CDR2 FQGNSA. The V end was cut by 3 bases, the J end by 1 base, with 15 bases between. This CDR3 has 16 amino acids. The CDR3 region is CASSFRAGDGNTEAFF. CDR3 DNA: TGTGCCAGCAGCTTTAGGGCAGGGGACGGGAACACTGAAGCTTTCTTT.

This chain uses TRBV19 with TRBJ2-7; tentative D call: TRBD1 (6 bases). Per the germline V gene, CDR1 is LNHDA and CDR2 is SQIVND (reference sequence). The V end lost 4 bases, the J end lost 4 bases, and 11 bases lay between the germline ends. The CDR3 spans 13 residues. CDR3 amino acids: CASSTGQIYEQYF. The CDR3, as DNA: TGTGCCAGTAGTACTGGACAGATATACGAGCAGTACTTC.

CDR3 sequence (DNA): TGTGCCAGCAGCTTAGCGGGGGAAAATACGCAGTATTTT. Translation gives CASSLAGENTQYF. The chain couples TRBV7-2 to TRBJ2-3; TRBD1 or TRBD2 may be the D gene (5 bases each). The V gene lost 0 bases and the J gene lost 7 bases, with 8 bases spanning the gap. The CDR3 length is 13 residues. Germline V gives CDR1 SGHTA, CDR2 FQGNSA.

This chain uses TRBV19 with TRBJ1-1, with TRBD1 as a possible D gene (5 bases). CDR3 size: 16 residues. Germline assignment: CDR1 LNHDA and CDR2 SQIVND (reference sequence). Trimming stripped 4 bases from V and 0 bases from J, with 15 bases between. This CDR3 is CASSTSLGVVNTEAFF. CDR3 sequence (DNA): TGTGCCAGTAGTACCTCCCTGGGGGTCGTGAACACTGAAGCTTTCTTT.

The chain combines TRBV10-3 with TRBJ2-1; the match to TRBD2 covers 8 bases. This CDR3 is 13 amino acids long. V lost 8 bases and J lost 4; bases outside the gene matches: 4. Germline CDR1 is ENHRY and CDR2 is SYGVKD. The DNA for the CDR3 is TGTGCCATCCGAGCGGGAGTGTACAATGAGCAGTTCTTC. The encoded protein is CAIRAGVYNEQFF.

The chain has TRBV5-1 and TRBJ1-3; D gene uncertain. The CDR3 has 15 residues. Trimming cost V 4 bases and J 0 bases, with 11 bases left between them. Germline V gene sequence: CDR1 SGHRS, CDR2 YFSETQ. Written as DNA, the CDR3 is TGCGCCAGCAGCCCATACAGTAACTCTGGAAACACCATATATTTT. It codes for CASSPYSNSGNTIYF.

The V and J genes are TRBV25-1 and TRBJ2-3; 7 bases are a match to TRBD1. The V segment lost 4 bases and the J segment 4 bases; nucleotides outside the gene matches: 14. The CDR3 is 17 residues long. The V gene's germline CDR1 is MGHDK and CDR2 SYGVNS. CDR3 region: CASSALTGMDQADTQYF. The DNA of the CDR3 is TGTGCCAGCAGTGCCCTGACAGGGATGGATCAAGCAGATACGCAGTATTTT. The entire variable domain, with the rest obtained from reference TRBV25-1 and TRBJ2-3, is as follows: EADIYQTPRYLVIGTGKKITLECSQTMGHDKMYWYQQDPGMELHLIHYSYGVNSTEKGDLSSESTVSRIRTEHFPLTLESARPSHTSQYLCASSALTGMDQADTQYFGPGTRLTVL.

The rearrangement uses TRBV5-6 and TRBJ1-4; TRBD1 is a possible D gene (5 bases). The CDR3 covers 14 residues. In germline, CDR1 is SGHDT, CDR2 YYEEEE. V lost 5 bases, J lost 3 bases, and 11 bases lay in between. CDR3 nucleotides: TGTGCCAGCAGGGGGCGAGGAGCTAATGAAAAACTGTTTTTT. Amino acid sequence: CASRGRGANEKLFF. Complete variable domain (other parts from reference TRBV5-6 and TRBJ1-4): DAGVTQSPTHLIKTRGQQVTLRCSPKSGHDTVSWYQQALGQGPQFIFQYYEEEERQRGNFPDRFSGHQFPNYSSELNVNALLLGDSALYLCASRGRGANEKLFFGSGTQLSVL.

V gene TRBV27 combines with J gene TRBJ2-3; tentative D call: TRBD2 (6 bases). Germline V gives CDR1 MNHEY, CDR2 SMNVEV (reference sequence). V lost 1 base and J lost 6, with 11 bases in between. The CDR3 spans 14 residues. In nucleotides, the CDR3 is TGTGCCAGCAGTTTATTGCGGGATTGGGATACGCAGTATTTT. It encodes CASSLLRDWDTQYF.

The rearrangement joins TRBV2 to TRBJ2-3; 16 bases are shared with TRBD2. This CDR3 spans 15 amino acids. The germline V gene has CDR1 SNHLY and CDR2 FYNNEI. J was trimmed by 4 bases and V by 8 bases; bases with no gene match: 3. This CDR3 is CASLGTSGGADTQYF. As DNA, the CDR3 is TGTGCCAGCCTCGGGACTAGCGGGGGGGCAGATACGCAGTATTTT.